This passage covers 14 T cell receptor beta chains from one sample sequenced in a study of blood T cell repertoires in COVID-19. Only in-frame clones appear in the TCRdb table, and some are missing; sequencing was by immunoSEQ multiplex PCR. The sample lists 430,000 or so clones, around nine tenths occurring once. Material: PBMCs or T cells enriched from blood (not recorded which). The receptors were sampled from a woman aged 18-29 years who had been exposed to COVID-19.

The CDR3 here is CASSFIAGRNEQFF. The CDR3 DNA reads TGTGCCAGCAGTTTTATCGCGGGAAGGAATGAGCAGTTCTTC. The chain recombines TRBV27 with TRBJ2-1; possible D gene TRBD2, 6 bases. The germline V gene encodes CDR1 MNHEY and CDR2 SMNVEV (reference sequence). The CDR3 sequence is 14 residues long. Deletions cut 3 bases from V and 7 bases from J, with 13 bases between.

V is TRBV5-4 and J is TRBJ1-2; possible D gene TRBD1, 5 bases. V was trimmed by 3 bases and J by 5 bases, leaving 8 bases between them. From germline, CDR1 is SGHNT and CDR2 YYREEE (reference sequence). There are 12 residues in the CDR3. The CDR3 coding sequence is TGTGCCAGCAGCTCGGGGGGGTATGGCTACACCTTC. It encodes CASSSGGYGYTF.

A few counts support this clone. This chain connects TRBV28 to TRBJ2-7; 9 bases match TRBD2. Looked up from germline, CDR1 is MDHEN and CDR2 is SYDVKM. Trimming cost V 6 bases and J 0 bases; bases outside gene matches: 6. The CDR3 spans 15 residues. The CDR3 protein is CASRPLAGSSYEQYF. CDR3 bases: TGTGCCAGCAGACCTCTAGCGGGGAGCTCCTACGAGCAGTACTTC.

This clone was seen more than once but under ten times. CDR3 in amino acids: CARSPGSAEAFF. DNA of the CDR3: TGTGCCAGAAGCCCTGGGAGCGCTGAAGCTTTCTTT. The chain is built from TRBV5-3 and TRBJ1-1; D is unclear. TRBV5-3 is flagged as an ORF with uncertain function. V shed 4 bases and J shed 6 bases, with 10 bases lying between them. The CDR3 contains 12 residues.

This chain connects TRBV28 to TRBJ1-2; D unclear. The V end lost 3 bases, the J end lost 4 bases, and 12 bases lay between the germline ends. The CDR3 loop spans 14 amino acids. The germline gives CDR1 MDHEN, CDR2 SYDVKM. The CDR3 nucleotides are TGTGCCAGCAGTTTCGGTACCGGTAGCTATGGCTACACCTTC. Protein product: CASSFGTGSYGYTF.

The V and J genes are TRBV7-8 and TRBJ2-1, with 7 bases identical to TRBD2. V gave up 1 base and J gave up 5 bases; unmatched junction bases: 5. The CDR3 has 15 amino acids. CDR1 SGHVS and CDR2 FQNEAQ come from the germline V gene. This CDR3 is CASSLGLAGNNEQFF. Written as DNA, the CDR3 is TGTGCCAGCAGCTTAGGATTAGCGGGCAACAATGAGCAGTTCTTC.

This clone was counted a few times. The chain has TRBV6-9 and TRBJ2-7; D uncertain. V was shortened by 8 bases and J by 3 bases, with 8 bases between the two germline ends. CDR1 and CDR2 (germline): MNHGY, SVAAGI. This CDR3 is built from 11 residues. This chain's CDR3 is CASGDNYEQYF. The DNA for the CDR3 is TGTGCCAGCGGTGACAACTACGAGCAGTACTTC.

The chain uses TRBV5-1 and TRBJ1-1; D may be TRBD1 (5 bases). The V and J ends lost 2 bases and 5 bases respectively, with 13 bases between them. CDR3 size: 14 residues. CDR1 SGHRS and CDR2 YFSETQ come from the germline V gene. CDR3 bases: TGCGCCAGCAGCTTTACGCAGGGTAGGACTGAAGCTTTCTTT. The encoded protein is CASSFTQGRTEAFF.

This clone appeared once. The J gene is TRBJ1-5, the V gene TRBV6-6; 7 bases fit TRBD1. This CDR3 has 15 amino acids. In germline, CDR1 is MNHNY, CDR2 SVGAGI (reference sequence). The V gene end was trimmed by 7 bases and the J gene end by 1 base; junction bases not matched to a gene: 7. Written as DNA, the CDR3 is TGTGCCAGCACCGTCGACAGGGCGAGCAATCAGCCCCAGCATTTT. Protein: CASTVDRASNQPQHF.

This chain connects TRBV6-5 to TRBJ1-2; D gene unclear. Germline V gene lookup returns CDR1 MNHEY and CDR2 SVGAGI. This CDR3 comprises 12 residues. Between the trimmed V and J ends, which lost 0 bases and 8 bases, there was a span of 7 bases. DNA for the CDR3: TGTGCCAGCAGTTACTCCGGTCGCGGCTACACCTTC. Amino acids: CASSYSGRGYTF.

V gene TRBV18 combines with J gene TRBJ2-1; TRBD2 matches 9 bases. Trimming took 4 bases from V and 0 from J; bases not matched to a gene: 4. Germline loops: CDR1 KGHSH, CDR2 LQKENI. This CDR3 has 16 amino acids. The CDR3: CASSHLAGSSYNEQFF. The CDR3 DNA reads as TGTGCCAGCTCACATCTAGCGGGAAGCTCCTACAATGAGCAGTTCTTC.

This clone was recorded a few times. The chain combines TRBV7-9 with TRBJ2-2; 8 bases align to TRBD2. Germline CDR1 SEHNR, CDR2 FQNEAQ (reference sequence). This CDR3 has 19 amino acids. V lost 0 bases, J lost 1 base, and 10 bases stayed unmatched. DNA for the CDR3: TGTGCCAGCAGCTTAGCCCAATCCAGCGGGAGCCAGAACACCGGGGAGCTGTTTTTT. Its protein product is CASSLAQSSGSQNTGELFF.

This clone occurred once. The chain carries TRBV28 and TRBJ2-7; weak D call: TRBD1 (6 bases). V was pared by 7 bases and J by 7 bases, with 26 bases between. This CDR3 contains 16 residues. Germline assignment: CDR1 MDHEN and CDR2 SYDVKM. CDR3 residues: CASTPGGGQFLWEQYF. CDR3 sequence (DNA): TGTGCCAGCACCCCTGGTGGGGGACAATTCCTATGGGAGCAGTACTTC.

The rearrangement links TRBV7-9 to TRBJ2-7; 9 bases are a match to TRBD2. This CDR3 contains 15 residues. V shed 5 bases and J 2 bases; nucleotides not matched to a gene: 7. Per germline, CDR1 SEHNR and CDR2 FQNEAQ (reference sequence). CDR3 amino acids: CASSPLSGSPYEQYF. Written as DNA, the CDR3 is TGTGCCAGCAGCCCCCTTAGCGGGAGCCCCTACGAGCAGTACTTC.